Each of the 10 T cell receptor beta chains below was sequenced from the same sample in a study of identical twins. TCRdb re-analysed the 5' RACE reads in MiXCR, keeping a single row per CDR3 protein. The data show nearly 650,000 distinct CDR3 sequences, roughly 7.2% seen once. Another study also made use of these data, one on yellow fever vaccine responses in identical twins.

Material: PBMCs. These receptors came from a woman under 30 in good health.

Many counts were recorded for this clonotype. The chain combines TRBV7-3 with TRBJ2-1; 9 bases match TRBD2. This CDR3 has 14 amino acids. CDR1 is SGHTA and CDR2 is FQGTGA in the germline V gene. The junction had 3 bases not matched to a gene; V was cut back by 6 bases and J by 3 bases. CDR3 residues: CASRPSGNYNEQFF. The CDR3 DNA follows: TGTGCCAGCAGACCTAGCGGGAACTACAATGAGCAGTTCTTC. The whole variable domain, remainder taken from reference TRBV7-3 and TRBJ2-1, is GAGVSQTPSNKVTEKGKYVELRCDPISGHTALYWYRQSLGQGPEFLIYFQGTGAADDSGLPNDRFFAVRPEGSVSTLKIQRTERGDSAVYLCASRPSGNYNEQFFGPGTRLTVL.

This clonotype was counted between two and nine times. The gene calls are TRBV5-1 and TRBJ2-2; no clear D. The CDR3 extends over 15 amino acids. Germline CDR1 reads SGHRS; CDR2 reads YFSETQ. V lost 1 base to trimming and J lost 3 bases, with 10 bases between them. In DNA form, the CDR3 reads TGCGCCAGCAGCTTGCCAATAGGGTACACCGGGGAGCTGTTTTTT. Protein: CASSLPIGYTGELFF. The complete variable domain, with remaining parts taken from reference TRBV5-1 and TRBJ2-2, reads KAGVTQTPRYLIKTRGQQVTLSCSPISGHRSVSWYQQTPGQGLQFLFEYFSETQRNKGNFPGRFSGRQFSNSRSEMNVSTLELGDSALYLCASSLPIGYTGELFFGEGSRLTVL.

The sample holds many counts of this clonotype. V and J are TRBV12-3 or TRBV12-4 and TRBJ1-4; D call uncertain. The V end lost 5 bases, the J end lost 7 bases, and 17 bases lay between the germline ends. There are 15 residues in the CDR3. The CDR3 DNA is TGTGCCAGCAGTCCCTATGACCAACTGGGTGAAAAACTGTTTTTT. Translating gives CASSPYDQLGEKLFF.

This clonotype was observed a handful of times. The V call is TRBV5-1, the J call TRBJ2-2, with 14 bases lining up with TRBD2. CDR3 length: 18 residues. V was pared by 4 bases and J by 2 bases, with 7 bases of the junction left unmatched. CDR1 is SGHRS and CDR2 is YFSETQ in the germline V gene. CDR3 in amino acids: CASSRGLAGGANTGELFF. The CDR3 bases are TGCGCCAGCAGCCGAGGACTAGCGGGGGGTGCCAACACCGGGGAGCTGTTTTTT.

This clonotype was detected only once. The junction differs from germline at one of its ends, possibly a read error. This chain links TRBV12-3 or TRBV12-4 with TRBJ2-3; 10 nucleotides match TRBD2. This CDR3 has 19 amino acids. The CDR3 DNA reads TGTACCAGCTGTTTGGGGCTAGCGGGAGTCGGAGGGTATGGAGATACGCAGTATTTT. It is translated as CTSCLGLAGVGGYGDTQYF.

Only a few counts were recorded for this clonotype. V gene TRBV3-1 combines with J gene TRBJ2-2, with a tentative D call TRBD2 (5 bases). The CDR3 runs 14 residues. Looked up from germline, CDR1 is LGHDT and CDR2 is YNNKEL (reference sequence). The V end lost 5 bases, the J end lost 1 base, and 8 bases lay between the germline ends. CDR3: CASSFGMNTGELFF. The CDR3 DNA reads as TGTGCCAGCAGCTTCGGGATGAACACCGGGGAGCTGTTTTTT. Combining the CDR3 with reference TRBV3-1 and TRBJ2-2 gives the whole variable domain DTAVSQTPKYLVTQMGNDKSIKCEQNLGHDTMYWYKQDSKKFLKIMFSYNNKELIINETVPNRFSPKSPDKAHLNLHINSLELGDSAVYFCASSFGMNTGELFFGEGSRLTVL.

The rearrangement links TRBV3-1 to TRBJ1-1; D possibly corresponds to TRBD1 (6 bases). The germline V gene has CDR1 LGHDT and CDR2 YNNKEL (reference sequence). The CDR3 is made up of 13 amino acids. With 0 bases removed from V and 8 bases from J, the gap between germline ends came to 10 bases. The DNA of the CDR3 is TGTGCCAGCAGCCAAGATTTTAGGGGGGAAGCTTTCTTT. Translated: CASSQDFRGEAFF.

This clonotype was seen only a few times. The gene calls are TRBV6-2 or TRBV6-3 and TRBJ2-3; 10 bases are a match to TRBD2. V lost 2 bases and J lost 0; bases outside the gene matches: 5. The germline V gene has CDR1 MNHEY and CDR2 SVGEGT. This CDR3 has 17 residues. The CDR3 DNA follows: TGTGCCAGCAGTTACCGCGGGACTAGCGCTAGCACAGATACGCAGTATTTT. Translation: CASSYRGTSASTDTQYF.

The table lists this clonotype with many counts. The gene calls are TRBV29-1 and TRBJ2-5, with unresolved D. Trimming took off 3 bases at V and 2 bases at J, with 7 bases between the two ends. Germline V CDR1 and CDR2: SQVTM, ANQGSEA. The length of the CDR3 is 12 residues. The CDR3 sequence is CSVDRQQETQYF. CDR3 in DNA: TGCAGCGTTGATAGACAACAAGAGACCCAGTACTTC.

V gene TRBV20-1 combines with J gene TRBJ2-1, with 9 bases that match TRBD2. In germline, CDR1 is DFQATT, CDR2 SNEGSKA (reference sequence). Trimming removed 2 bases from V and 6 bases from J; junction bases left unmatched: 11. This CDR3 is built from 16 residues. The chain's CDR3 is CSARYQGLAGRNEQFF. CDR3 DNA: TGCAGTGCTAGATACCAAGGGCTAGCGGGGCGCAATGAGCAGTTCTTC.